This T cell receptor (beta chain) was obtained from a study of cytomegalovirus exposure and HLA in healthy donors. Overall study findings and caveats: Among TCR beta chains, those listed as cytomegalovirus-associated numbered over 150.

This PCR relied on a set of 60 Vbeta primers and 13 Jbeta primers. Some clones are missing from TCRdb's copy, which holds only in-frame ones; the method was immunoSEQ multiplex PCR. Here the sample spans roughly 120,000 clones, 70% to 80% being singletons. To note about this clone: As yet, its antigen is unknown.

This TCR was recovered from a man aged 35 to 55 in good health and CMV-seronegative. The sequencing sample was made of PBMCs.

The CDR3 DNA follows: TGTGCCAGCAGCTTGCCCGGGACAGGGTTATACGAGCAGTACTTC. This gives the protein CASSLPGTGLYEQYF. The V call is TRBV5-6, the J call TRBJ2-7; 9 bases are shared with TRBD1. The CDR3 length is 15 residues. Germline CDR1 and CDR2: SGHDT and YYEEEE. V lost 1 base to trimming and J lost 4 bases; unmatched junction nucleotides: 6.